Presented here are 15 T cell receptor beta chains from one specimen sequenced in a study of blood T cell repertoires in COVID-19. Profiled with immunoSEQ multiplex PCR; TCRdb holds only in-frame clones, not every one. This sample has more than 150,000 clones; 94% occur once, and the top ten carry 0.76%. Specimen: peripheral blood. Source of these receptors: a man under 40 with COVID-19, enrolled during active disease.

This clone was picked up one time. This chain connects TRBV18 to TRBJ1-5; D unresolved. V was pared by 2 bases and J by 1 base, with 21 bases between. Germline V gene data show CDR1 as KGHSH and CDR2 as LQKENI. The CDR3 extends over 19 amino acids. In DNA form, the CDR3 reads TGTGCCAGCTCACCATCTTTACGATCGGGTGGACTAAGCAATCAGCCCCAGCATTTT. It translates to CASSPSLRSGGLSNQPQHF.

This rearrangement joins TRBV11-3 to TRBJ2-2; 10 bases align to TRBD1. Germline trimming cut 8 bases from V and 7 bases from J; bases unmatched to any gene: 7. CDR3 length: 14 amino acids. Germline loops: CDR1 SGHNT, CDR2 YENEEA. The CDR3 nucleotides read TGTGCCAGCTGTGGGGGACAGGGGCTCGGGGAGCTGTTTTTT. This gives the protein CASCGGQGLGELFF.

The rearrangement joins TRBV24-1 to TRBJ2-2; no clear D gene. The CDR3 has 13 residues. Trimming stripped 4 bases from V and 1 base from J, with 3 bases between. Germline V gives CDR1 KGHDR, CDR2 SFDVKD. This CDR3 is CATSERNTGELFF. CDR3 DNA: TGTGCCACCAGTGAGCGGAACACCGGGGAGCTGTTTTTT.

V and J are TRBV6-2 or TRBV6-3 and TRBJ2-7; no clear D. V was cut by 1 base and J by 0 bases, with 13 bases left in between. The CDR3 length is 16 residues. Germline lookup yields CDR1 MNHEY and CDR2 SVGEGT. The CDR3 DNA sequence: TGTGCCAGCAGTTACTTTATCACTCGGAGCTCCTACGAGCAGTACTTC. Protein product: CASSYFITRSSYEQYF.

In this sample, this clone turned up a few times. The CDR3 loop reads CASSDLHRVDEAFF. The CDR3 DNA reads as TGTGCCAGCAGTGATTTGCACAGGGTCGACGAAGCTTTCTTT. The rearrangement links TRBV6-1 to TRBJ1-1; D is possibly TRBD1 (6 bases). CDR1 is MNHNS and CDR2 is SASEGT in the germline V gene. The CDR3 consists of 14 residues. Trimming stripped 3 bases from V and 8 bases from J, with 16 bases between.

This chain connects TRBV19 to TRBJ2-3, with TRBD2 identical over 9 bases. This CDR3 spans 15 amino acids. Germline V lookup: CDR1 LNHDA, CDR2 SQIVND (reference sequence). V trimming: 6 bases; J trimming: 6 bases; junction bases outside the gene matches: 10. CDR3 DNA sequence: TGTGCCAGTAGGGAGCTAGCGGGGAAGCGGGATACGCAGTATTTT. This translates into CASRELAGKRDTQYF. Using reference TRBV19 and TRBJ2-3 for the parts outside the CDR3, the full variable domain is DGGITQSPKYLFRKEGQNVTLSCEQNLNHDAMYWYRQDPGQGLRLIYYSQIVNDFQKGDIAEGYSVSREKKESFPLTVTSAQKNPTAFYLCASRELAGKRDTQYFGPGTRLTVL.

The DNA for the CDR3 is TGTGCCAGCAGCCCTCTGGGGGGGTCGAACACCGGGGAGCTGTTTTTT. It specifies CASSPLGGSNTGELFF. The chain couples TRBV3-1 (or the pseudogene TRBV3-2) to TRBJ2-2; 7 bases agree with TRBD2. From germline, CDR1 is LGHDT and CDR2 YNNKEL (reference sequence). V trimming: 4 bases; J trimming: 0 bases; junction bases outside the gene matches: 5. This CDR3 spans 16 amino acids.

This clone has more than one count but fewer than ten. CDR3 protein: CASSLGTDNTEAFF. The CDR3 DNA follows: TGCGCCAGCAGCTTGGGGACAGATAACACTGAAGCTTTCTTT. J is TRBJ1-1 and V is TRBV5-1; weak D call: TRBD1 (6 bases). Germline values: CDR1 SGHRS, CDR2 YFSETQ. The length of the CDR3 is 14 residues. The ends were cut back, 0 bases at V and 2 bases at J, with 8 bases in the middle. The whole variable domain, remainder taken from reference TRBV5-1 and TRBJ1-1, is KAGVTQTPRYLIKTRGQQVTLSCSPISGHRSVSWYQQTPGQGLQFLFEYFSETQRNKGNFPGRFSGRQFSNSRSEMNVSTLELGDSALYLCASSLGTDNTEAFFGQGTRLTVV.

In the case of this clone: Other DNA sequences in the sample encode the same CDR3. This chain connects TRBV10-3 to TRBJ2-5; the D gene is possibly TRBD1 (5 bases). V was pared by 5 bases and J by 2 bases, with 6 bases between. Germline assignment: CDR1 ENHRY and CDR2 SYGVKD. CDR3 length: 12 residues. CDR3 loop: CAISPGQETQYF. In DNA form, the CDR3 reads TGTGCCATCAGTCCAGGGCAAGAGACCCAGTACTTC.

This CDR3 reads CASSLGRGRGYTF. The CDR3, as DNA: TGTGCCAGCAGCTTGGGCAGGGGAAGGGGCTACACCTTC. The chain uses TRBV7-2 and TRBJ1-2; the D gene is possibly TRBD1 (6 bases). Per the germline V gene, CDR1 is SGHTA and CDR2 is FQGNSA. The length of the CDR3 is 13 residues. Trimming cost V 3 bases and J 8 bases, with 13 bases left between them.

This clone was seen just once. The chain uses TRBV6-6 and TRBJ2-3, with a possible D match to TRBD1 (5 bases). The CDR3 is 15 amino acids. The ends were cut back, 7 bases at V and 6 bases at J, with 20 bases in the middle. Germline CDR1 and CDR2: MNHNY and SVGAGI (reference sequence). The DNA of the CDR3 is TGTGCCAGCACCGAAGACAGCACCACGGACGATACGCAGTATTTT. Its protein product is CASTEDSTTDDTQYF.

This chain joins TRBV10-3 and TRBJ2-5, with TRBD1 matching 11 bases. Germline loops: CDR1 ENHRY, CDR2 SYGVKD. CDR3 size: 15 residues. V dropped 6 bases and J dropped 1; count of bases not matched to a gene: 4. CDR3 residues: CAIRAGTGGQETQYF. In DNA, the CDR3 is TGTGCCATCAGGGCCGGGACAGGGGGCCAAGAGACCCAGTACTTC.

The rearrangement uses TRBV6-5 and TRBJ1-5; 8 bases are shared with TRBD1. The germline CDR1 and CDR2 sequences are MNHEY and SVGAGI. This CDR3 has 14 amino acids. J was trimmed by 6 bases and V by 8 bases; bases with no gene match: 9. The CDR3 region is CASFDRGMSQPQHF. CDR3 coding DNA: TGTGCCAGCTTCGACAGGGGTATGAGTCAGCCCCAGCATTTT.

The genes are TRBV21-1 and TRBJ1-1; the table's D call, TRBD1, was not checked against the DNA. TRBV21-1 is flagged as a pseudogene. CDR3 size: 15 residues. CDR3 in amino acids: CASTDRVLMNTEAFF. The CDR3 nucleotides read TGTGCCAGCACCGACAGGGTGCTAATGAACACTGAAGCTTTCTTT.

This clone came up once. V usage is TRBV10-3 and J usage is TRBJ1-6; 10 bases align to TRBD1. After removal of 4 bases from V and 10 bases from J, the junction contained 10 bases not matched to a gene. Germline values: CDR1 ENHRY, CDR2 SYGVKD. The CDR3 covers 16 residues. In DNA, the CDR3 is TGTGCCATCAGTGGCCCCGGGACAGGGGATAGCTCACCCCTCCACTTT. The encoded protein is CAISGPGTGDSSPLHF.